A selection of T cell receptor beta chains follows, all from one sample in a study of radiotherapy plus CTLA-4 blockade in lung cancer. The assay was immunoSEQ multiplex PCR, and TCRdb's table has in-frame clones only and misses some. Counted here are around 40,000 clones, approximately 86% occurring once; the ten biggest clones make up about 20%. Sequenced material: peripheral blood, taken from a patient treated with radiotherapy plus ipilimumab. The receptors were gathered from a human donor with non-small cell lung cancer whose response to radiotherapy plus ipilimumab could not be evaluated. The CDR3 runs from the conserved cysteine through the conserved F or W. A D gene is named only where the DNA matches it firmly. Only some rows state a clone size, as once, few, many or a class for expanded clones.

>TRBV7-2|TRBJ2-1|.|.
TGTGCCAGCAGCTTAGCGGGAGGCTACGCTGAGCAGTTCTTC
CASSLAGGYAEQFF
>TRBV7-2|TRBJ1-1|.|.
TGTGCCAGCAGCTTATCAGGGCAGTCTGAAGCTTTCTTT
CASSLSGQSEAFF
>TRBV4-3|TRBJ1-2|few|.
TGCGCCAGCAGCCAAGATGGGCCAGGGGACTATGGCTACACCTTC
CASSQDGPGDYGYTF
>TRBV4-2|TRBJ1-2|.|.
TGTGCCAGCAGCCAAGATTGGGAGGCTAACTATGGCTACACCTTC
CASSQDWEANYGYTF
>TRBV6-6|TRBJ2-5|.|TRBD2
TGTGCCAGCAGTTACCCGGCTAGCGGGTTGAAGACCCAGTACTTC
CASSYPASGLKTQYF
>TRBV27|TRBJ2-3|.|.
TGTGCCAGCAGTCGGGGGGCGGGTACAGATACGCAGTATTTT
CASSRGAGTDTQYF
>TRBV6-5|TRBJ1-3|.|.
TGTGCCAGCAGTTGGAGGAATGGAAACACCATATATTTT
CASSWRNGNTIYF
>TRBV9|TRBJ2-3|.|TRBD1
TGTGCCAGCAGCACCTCGACAGGGGCGCAGTATTTT
CASSTSTGAQYF
>TRBV16|TRBJ2-5|.|TRBD2
TGTGCCAGCAGCCACACGGGACTAGCGACAGAGACCCAGTACTTC
CASSHTGLATETQYF
>TRBV14|TRBJ2-1|.|TRBD2
TGTGCCAGCAGCCAAGGGACTAGCAGGTACAATGAGCAGTTCTTC
CASSQGTSRYNEQFF
>TRBV4-1|TRBJ2-1|once|TRBD2
TGCGCCAGCAGCCACCTAGCGGGAGTTAGCAATGAGCAGTTCTTC
CASSHLAGVSNEQFF
>TRBV10-3|TRBJ1-1|.|.
TGTGCCATCAGTGAGCGGACTGTTAACACTGAAGCTTTCTTT
CAISERTVNTEAFF
>TRBV5-1|TRBJ2-6|.|.
TGCGCCAGCAGCTTGGAAACAGGGATCTCTGGGGCCAACGTCCTGACTTTC
CASSLETGISGANVLTF
>TRBV7-2|TRBJ2-1|.|.
TGTGCCAGCAGCTTGGGCGGGGGACACTTCAATGAGCAGTTCTTC
CASSLGGGHFNEQFF
>TRBV7-9|TRBJ1-1|.|.
TGTGCCAGCAGCCAGGGCCTTGAAGCTTTCTTT
CASSQGLEAFF
>TRBV21-1|TRBJ1-5|.|.
TGTGCCAGCAGTCATCCCCGACTTGGCGGGCAGCCCCAGCATTTT
CASSHPRLGGQPQHF
>TRBV7-2|TRBJ2-3|once|TRBD2
TGTGCCAGCAGCCCAGAGCTAGCGGGGGCCCGAATTCCTACGCAGTATTTT
CASSPELAGARIPTQYF